Listed below are T cell receptor beta chains from one sample, sequenced in a study of immune evolution from preneoplasia to lung adenocarcinoma. The repertoire was sequenced with immunoSEQ multiplex PCR; TCRdb's copy has only in-frame clones and lacks some. The table records about 5,000 clones, roughly four fifths of them present only once. Source material: FFPE adjacent normal lung tissue. These receptors all come from a donor of 70 years or more with lung adenocarcinoma. Each CDR3 is given with its conserved first and last residue. Fields, in order: J gene, D gene, V gene, clone size, CDR3 DNA, CDR3 protein. The D gene is left open where the match is weak. Clone size is shown for a subset of rows, as once, few, many or a class of expanded clone.

>TRBJ2-2|.|TRBV28|few
TGTGCCAGCAGTTCCCCCGCGACCAGGGACACCGGGGAGCTGTTTTTT
CASSSPATRDTGELFF
>TRBJ2-5|.|TRBV2|.
TGTGCCAGCAGTCTACAGGGACCCCAAGAGACCCAGTACTTC
CASSLQGPQETQYF
>TRBJ2-7|TRBD2|TRBV15|.
TGTGCCACCAGCGTAGGTCCGGGACTAGCGGGAGGCGAGCAGTACTTC
CATSVGPGLAGGEQYF
>TRBJ1-2|TRBD1|TRBV6-4|.
TGTGCCAGCAGCCAAGACCGGACAGGATTGTATGGCTACACCTTC
CASSQDRTGLYGYTF
>TRBJ2-7|.|TRBV4-3|.
TGCGCCAGCAGCCACGGGGTCGGGGGCTACGAGCAGTACTTC
CASSHGVGGYEQYF
>TRBJ1-5|.|TRBV2|.
TGTGCCAGCAGGGGGACCGGGCGGGCCCAGCCCCAGCATTTT
CASRGTGRAQPQHF
>TRBJ2-5|TRBD2|TRBV7-6|.
TGTGCCAGCAGCCCACCGGGGGGGGTGGGAGAGACCCAGTACTTC
CASSPPGGVGETQYF
>TRBJ2-5|.|TRBV5-1|few
TGCGCCAGCAGCCCAACCCCCGGCCAAGAGACCCAGTACTTC
CASSPTPGQETQYF
>TRBJ2-5|.|TRBV9|.
TGTGCCAGCAGCCGGGGGGAGACCCAGTACTTC
CASSRGETQYF
>TRBJ1-5|TRBD1|TRBV7-2|few
TGTGCCAGCAGCTCGGGACAGGCGGGTCAGCCCCAGCATTTT
CASSSGQAGQPQHF
>TRBJ1-1|.|TRBV18|once
TGTGCCAGCTCACTCCGGGCCGACACTGAAGCTTTCTTT
CASSLRADTEAFF